A selection of T cell receptor beta chains follows, all from one sample in a study of cytomegalovirus exposure and HLA in healthy donors. Profiled with immunoSEQ multiplex PCR; TCRdb holds only in-frame clones, not every one. The data hold over 150,000 clones, with around 90% observed a single time. Sequencing was carried out using PBMCs. The origin of the receptors is a woman in her twenties or thirties in good health and CMV-seronegative. The CDR3 runs from the conserved cysteine through the conserved F or W. A D gene is named only where the DNA matches it firmly. Only part of the rows carry a size: once, few, many, or a class if the clone is expanded.

V: TRBV7-2
J: TRBJ2-1
length: 14
size: once
D: TRBD2
DNA: TGTGCCAGCCAGACTAGCGGATCCTACAATGAGCAGTTCTTC
CDR3: CASQTSGSYNEQFF

V: TRBV14
J: TRBJ2-5
length: 15
size: .
D: TRBD1
DNA: TGTGCCAGCAGCCAAGACAGGGGGTATGAAGAGACCCAGTACTTC
CDR3: CASSQDRGYEETQYF

V: TRBV29-1
J: TRBJ1-1
length: 12
size: .
D: TRBD1
DNA: TGCAGCGTCGGAACAGGGGGAGGTGAAGCTTTCTTT
CDR3: CSVGTGGGEAFF

V: TRBV18
J: TRBJ2-7
length: 15
size: .
D: .
DNA: TGTGCCAGCTCACCACCGGCAGGGTGGGTTTACGAGCAGTACTTC
CDR3: CASSPPAGWVYEQYF

V: TRBV5-4
J: TRBJ2-1
length: 16
size: .
D: TRBD2
DNA: TGTGCCAGCAGCTTTACGAGCGGGGGTACCTACAATGAGCAGTTCTTC
CDR3: CASSFTSGGTYNEQFF

V: TRBV28
J: TRBJ1-2
length: 12
size: .
D: .
DNA: TGTGCCAGCAGTCCAGGTTCCTATGGCTACACCTTC
CDR3: CASSPGSYGYTF

V: TRBV2
J: TRBJ2-5
length: 14
size: .
D: .
DNA: TGTGCCAGCAGAAGAACAAATTTCCAAGAGACCCAGTACTTC
CDR3: CASRRTNFQETQYF

V: TRBV5-4
J: TRBJ2-7
length: 15
size: .
D: TRBD2
DNA: TGTGCCAGCAGCTTCGCGGGCGGGAGAAAGAACGAGCAGTACTTC
CDR3: CASSFAGGRKNEQYF

V: TRBV28
J: TRBJ1-1
length: 13
size: .
D: .
DNA: TGTGCCAGCAGTCAGACCGGAGGGGCTGAAGCTTTCTTT
CDR3: CASSQTGGAEAFF

V: TRBV5-1
J: TRBJ2-7
length: 14
size: .
D: .
DNA: TGCGCCAGCAGCTTGGAAGGGGAATTCGGGTCCCCCCACTTC
CDR3: CASSLEGEFGSPHF

V: TRBV9
J: TRBJ2-2
length: 15
size: .
D: TRBD2
DNA: TGTGCCAGCAGGGAGGGGAAGCGGGGGACCGGGGAGCTGTTTTTT
CDR3: CASREGKRGTGELFF

V: TRBV28
J: TRBJ1-2
length: 15
size: .
D: TRBD1
DNA: TGTGCCAGCAGTATAAGACAGGGGGCGGTCTATGGCTACACCTTC
CDR3: CASSIRQGAVYGYTF

V: TRBV7-3
J: TRBJ2-3
length: 12
size: .
D: .
DNA: TGTGCCAGCAGCCCGAGGGGGTATACGCAGTATTTT
CDR3: CASSPRGYTQYF

V: TRBV7-3
J: TRBJ2-7
length: 15
size: .
D: TRBD1
DNA: TGTGCCAGTCCAACCGGGGACAGGGTTCTCGTAGAGCAGTACTTC
CDR3: CASPTGDRVLVEQYF

V: TRBV7-9
J: TRBJ1-2
length: 14
size: .
D: .
DNA: TGTGCCAGCAGCTACTCGGACGGGATCTATGGCTACACCTTC
CDR3: CASSYSDGIYGYTF

V: TRBV6-4
J: TRBJ2-3
length: 15
size: once
D: TRBD2
DNA: TGTGCCAGCAGTGCCCTCGGGAGGGGCACAGATACGCAGTATTTT
CDR3: CASSALGRGTDTQYF

V: TRBV21-1
J: TRBJ1-2
length: 12
size: .
D: .
DNA: TGTGCCAGCAACCACAGGGCTGATGGCTACACCTTC
CDR3: CASNHRADGYTF

V: TRBV5-1
J: TRBJ2-1
length: 13
size: .
D: TRBD2
DNA: TGCGCCAGCAGCCCAGCGGGATGGGGGGAGCAGTTCTTC
CDR3: CASSPAGWGEQFF

V: TRBV6-4
J: TRBJ2-1
length: 15
size: .
D: TRBD2
DNA: TGTGCCAGCAGTCGCGGGACTAGCGGCCTCAATGAGCAGTTCTTC
CDR3: CASSRGTSGLNEQFF

V: TRBV2
J: TRBJ2-7
length: 14
size: .
D: TRBD2
DNA: TGTGTCGCGGCAGGAGTAGCGGGGCGCTACGAGCAGTACTTC
CDR3: CVAAGVAGRYEQYF

V: TRBV7-9
J: TRBJ1-2
length: 14
size: .
D: TRBD1
DNA: TGTGCCAGCAGCCAAGGGACAGGGGTAGGGGGCTACACCTTC
CDR3: CASSQGTGVGGYTF

V: TRBV27
J: TRBJ2-5
length: 18
size: .
D: TRBD2
DNA: TGTGCCAGCAGTTCCCGGCGACTAGCGGGAGGATTCCAAGAGACCCAGTACTTC
CDR3: CASSSRRLAGGFQETQYF

V: TRBV9
J: TRBJ2-1
length: 16
size: .
D: TRBD2
DNA: TGTGCCAGCAGCGTAGGGGGACTAGCGGGAGAGAATGAGCAGTTCTTC
CDR3: CASSVGGLAGENEQFF

V: TRBV6-1
J: TRBJ2-5
length: 15
size: .
D: TRBD2
DNA: TGTGCCAGCAGGACTAGCGGGGGGCCCTGGGAGACCCAGTACTTC
CDR3: CASRTSGGPWETQYF

V: TRBV9
J: TRBJ2-1
length: 14
size: .
D: TRBD2
DNA: TGTGCCAGCAGCACTAGCGGGAGGGGTAATGAGCAGTTCTTC
CDR3: CASSTSGRGNEQFF

V: TRBV9
J: TRBJ2-2
length: 16
size: .
D: TRBD2
DNA: TGTGCCAGCAGCCCGGGACTAGCGGGGGGGCTAGGGGAGCTGTTTTTT
CDR3: CASSPGLAGGLGELFF

V: TRBV28
J: TRBJ2-5
length: 15
size: .
D: TRBD2
DNA: TGTGCCAGCAGTCTAGCGGGAGGGCCCGAGGAGACCCAGTACTTC
CDR3: CASSLAGGPEETQYF

V: TRBV18
J: TRBJ2-7
length: 16
size: .
D: .
DNA: TGTGCCAGCTCACCCACGACAGGGAGGAGCTCCTACGAGCAGTACTTC
CDR3: CASSPTTGRSSYEQYF

V: TRBV19
J: TRBJ1-4
length: 15
size: .
D: .
DNA: TGTGCCAGTAGCACCGGGGGAAGCCATGGAGAAAAACTGTTTTTT
CDR3: CASSTGGSHGEKLFF

V: TRBV5-5
J: TRBJ2-5
length: 15
size: .
D: .
DNA: TGTGCCAGCAGCGCCACCCAGGGTTTCTCGGAGACCCAGTACTTC
CDR3: CASSATQGFSETQYF

V: TRBV5-1
J: TRBJ1-2
length: 14
size: .
D: TRBD1
DNA: TGCGCCAGCAGCGCCTGGACAGGGGAGGATGTCTACACCTTC
CDR3: CASSAWTGEDVYTF

V: TRBV23-1
J: TRBJ2-1
length: 13
size: .
D: .
DNA: TGCGCCAGCAGTCTTCTATCTTCGGAGGTGCAGTTCTTC
CDR3: CASSLLSSEVQFF

V: TRBV20-1
J: TRBJ2-5
length: 11
size: .
D: .
DNA: TGCAGTGCTAACAGTCAAGAGACCCAGTACTTC
CDR3: CSANSQETQYF

V: TRBV19
J: TRBJ2-7
length: 13
size: .
D: .
DNA: TGTGCCAGTAGTCCCGGGACACCCTACGAGCAGTACTTC
CDR3: CASSPGTPYEQYF

V: TRBV30
J: TRBJ2-3
length: 14
size: .
D: .
DNA: TGTGCCTGGAGGCCTCCGGAGGGCGCAGATACGCAGTATTTT
CDR3: CAWRPPEGADTQYF

V: TRBV27
J: TRBJ1-1
length: 14
size: .
D: .
DNA: TGTGCCAGCAGTCCCCCGAGTAGGGGGACTGAAGCTTTCTTT
CDR3: CASSPPSRGTEAFF

V: TRBV27
J: TRBJ1-4
length: 18
size: .
D: TRBD1
DNA: TGTGCCAGCAGTCCCCGCCGGGACAGGGTCATGCCTAATGAAAAACTGTTTTTT
CDR3: CASSPRRDRVMPNEKLFF

V: TRBV9
J: TRBJ2-7
length: 15
size: .
D: .
DNA: TGTGCCAGCAGCATGGGAGGGGGGGCCGTCTACGAGCAGTACTTC
CDR3: CASSMGGGAVYEQYF

V: TRBV5-1
J: TRBJ2-7
length: 14
size: few
D: TRBD1
DNA: TGCGCCAGCAGCTTCTTCCGGGACAGCTACGAGCAGTACTTC
CDR3: CASSFFRDSYEQYF

V: TRBV10-3
J: TRBJ2-7
length: 15
size: .
D: TRBD1
DNA: TGTGCCATCAGTGAGGGTGTGACAGGGTCCTACGAGCAGTACTTC
CDR3: CAISEGVTGSYEQYF

V: TRBV5-1
J: TRBJ2-5
length: 11
size: .
D: .
DNA: TGCGCCAGCAGGGAGGAGGAGACCCAGTACTTC
CDR3: CASREEETQYF

V: TRBV6-1
J: TRBJ2-7
length: 11
size: few
D: .
DNA: TGTGCCAGCTTGGGCCACTACGAGCAGTACTTC
CDR3: CASLGHYEQYF

V: TRBV5-1
J: TRBJ2-1
length: 13
size: .
D: .
DNA: TGCGCCAGCAGCAATGCAGGGTACAATGAGCAGTTCTTC
CDR3: CASSNAGYNEQFF

V: TRBV9
J: TRBJ2-2
length: 16
size: .
D: .
DNA: TGTGCCAGCAGCGTAGGGGCCCAAACAGGGACCGGGGAGCTGTTTTTT
CDR3: CASSVGAQTGTGELFF

V: TRBV6-6
J: TRBJ1-6
length: 15
size: .
D: TRBD1
DNA: TGTGCCAGCAGTCCTGGACAGGGTGGGAATTCACCCCTCCACTTT
CDR3: CASSPGQGGNSPLHF

V: TRBV29-1
J: TRBJ2-7
length: 15
size: .
D: TRBD2
DNA: TGCAGCGTTGAAGGGTCGCGGGAGGCCCCGTGGGAGCAGTACTTC
CDR3: CSVEGSREAPWEQYF

V: TRBV5-4
J: TRBJ2-7
length: 13
size: .
D: .
DNA: TGTGCCAGCAGCTTGGGAGGGAGTTGGGAGCAGTACTTC
CDR3: CASSLGGSWEQYF